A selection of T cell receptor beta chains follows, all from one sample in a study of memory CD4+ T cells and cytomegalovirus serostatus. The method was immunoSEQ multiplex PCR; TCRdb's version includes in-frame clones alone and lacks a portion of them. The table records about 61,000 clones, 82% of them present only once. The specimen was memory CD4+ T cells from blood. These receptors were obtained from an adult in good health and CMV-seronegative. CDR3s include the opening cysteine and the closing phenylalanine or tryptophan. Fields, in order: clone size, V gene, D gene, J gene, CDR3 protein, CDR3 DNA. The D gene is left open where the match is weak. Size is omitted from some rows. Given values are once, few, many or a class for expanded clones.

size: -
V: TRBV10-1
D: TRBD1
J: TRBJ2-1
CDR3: CASSEPDRDEQFF
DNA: TGCGCCAGCAGTGAACCGGACAGGGATGAGCAGTTCTTC

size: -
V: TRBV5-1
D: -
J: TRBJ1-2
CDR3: CASSLGAGNYGYTF
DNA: TGCGCCAGCAGCTTGGGGGCAGGGAACTATGGCTACACCTTC

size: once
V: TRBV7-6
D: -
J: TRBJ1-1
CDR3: CASLTGVWGDTEAFF
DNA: TGTGCCAGCTTGACCGGTGTTTGGGGAGACACTGAAGCTTTCTTT

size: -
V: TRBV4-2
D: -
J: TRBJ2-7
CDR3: CASSQDPYEQYF
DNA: TGTGCCAGCAGCCAAGATCCCTACGAGCAGTACTTC

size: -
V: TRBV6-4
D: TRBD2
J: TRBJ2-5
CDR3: CASSELAGVPTQYF
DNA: TGTGCCAGCAGTGAACTAGCGGGAGTTCCGACCCAGTACTTC

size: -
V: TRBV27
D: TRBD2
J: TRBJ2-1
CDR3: CASSYAGGTSGYNEQFF
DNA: TGTGCCAGCAGTTATGCGGGGGGGACTAGCGGGTACAATGAGCAGTTCTTC

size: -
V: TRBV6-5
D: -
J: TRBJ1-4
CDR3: CASSWTGTRGEKLFF
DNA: TGTGCCAGCAGTTGGACCGGGACTCGGGGCGAAAAACTGTTTTTT

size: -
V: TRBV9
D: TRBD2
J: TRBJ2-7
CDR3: CASSVGTSGIYEQYF
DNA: TGTGCCAGCAGCGTAGGGACTAGCGGGATCTACGAGCAGTACTTC

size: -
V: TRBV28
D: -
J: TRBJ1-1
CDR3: CASSLGRMNTEAFF
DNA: TGTGCCAGCAGTTTGGGGCGGATGAACACTGAAGCTTTCTTT

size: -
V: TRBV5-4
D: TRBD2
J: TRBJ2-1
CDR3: CASSSLREVRNEQFF
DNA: TGTGCCAGCAGCTCGCTCCGGGAGGTCCGCAATGAGCAGTTCTTC

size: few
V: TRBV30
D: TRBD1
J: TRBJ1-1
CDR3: CAWSVTTTGQAFF
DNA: TGTGCCTGGAGTGTAACGACGACAGGGCAAGCTTTCTTT

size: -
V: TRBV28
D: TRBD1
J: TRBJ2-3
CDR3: CASIAGGTDTQYF
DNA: TGTGCCAGCATCGCAGGGGGTACCGATACGCAGTATTTT

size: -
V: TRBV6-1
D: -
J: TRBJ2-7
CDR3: CASSVRPRGYEQYF
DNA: TGTGCCAGCAGTGTTCGCCCCAGGGGCTACGAGCAGTACTTC

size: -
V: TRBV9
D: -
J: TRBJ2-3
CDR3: CASSVKASVYTDTQYF
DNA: TGTGCCAGCAGCGTAAAGGCGTCGGTCTACACAGATACGCAGTATTTT

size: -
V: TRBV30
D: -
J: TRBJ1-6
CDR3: CAGGRLGGNNSPLHF
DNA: TGTGCCGGGGGTCGGCTGGGGGGGAATAATTCACCCCTCCACTTT

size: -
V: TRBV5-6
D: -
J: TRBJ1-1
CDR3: CASSLGGRASMNTEAFF
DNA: TGTGCCAGCAGCTTGGGAGGTAGGGCCTCCATGAACACTGAAGCTTTCTTT

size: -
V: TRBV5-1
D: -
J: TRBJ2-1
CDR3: CASSLGQAGRSSYNEQFF
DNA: TGCGCCAGCAGCTTGGGCCAGGCGGGACGAAGCTCCTACAATGAGCAGTTCTTC

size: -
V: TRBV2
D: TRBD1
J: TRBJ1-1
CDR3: CARRGTGGGGTEAFF
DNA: TGTGCCAGACGAGGGACAGGGGGCGGAGGCACTGAAGCTTTCTTT

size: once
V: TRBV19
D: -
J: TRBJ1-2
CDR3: CASVPGDRPYGYTF
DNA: TGTGCCAGTGTCCCCGGAGACAGACCCTATGGCTACACCTTC

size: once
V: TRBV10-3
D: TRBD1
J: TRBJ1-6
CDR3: CAIRQGQGGNSPLHF
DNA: TGTGCCATCAGGCAGGGACAGGGAGGGAATTCACCCCTCCACTTT

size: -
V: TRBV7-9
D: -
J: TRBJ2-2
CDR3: CASSLEGGTGELFF
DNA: TGTGCCAGCAGCTTGGAGGGCGGGACCGGGGAGCTGTTTTTT

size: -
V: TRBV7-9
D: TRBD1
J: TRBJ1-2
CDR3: CASRPDRGGYTF
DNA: TGTGCCAGCAGGCCCGACAGGGGGGGCTACACCTTC

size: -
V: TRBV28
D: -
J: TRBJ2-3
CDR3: CAGGVSSTDTQYF
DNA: TGTGCCGGAGGAGTGTCTAGCACAGATACGCAGTATTTT

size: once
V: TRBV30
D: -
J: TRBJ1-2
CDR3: CAWTGNYGYTF
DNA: TGTGCCTGGACCGGGAACTATGGCTACACCTTC

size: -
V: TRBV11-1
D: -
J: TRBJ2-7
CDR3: CASSLKQSYEQYF
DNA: TGTGCCAGCAGCTTAAAACAGTCCTACGAGCAGTACTTC

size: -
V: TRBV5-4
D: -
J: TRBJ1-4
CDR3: CASSLVAPNEKLFF
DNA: TGTGCCAGCAGCTTGGTAGCACCTAATGAAAAACTGTTTTTT

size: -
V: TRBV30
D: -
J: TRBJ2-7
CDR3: CAWDTGPLGQYF
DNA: TGTGCCTGGGATACCGGGCCTCTGGGGCAGTACTTC

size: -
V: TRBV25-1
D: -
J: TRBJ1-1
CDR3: CASRKTGNTEAFF
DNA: TGTGCCAGCAGGAAGACGGGGAACACTGAAGCTTTCTTT

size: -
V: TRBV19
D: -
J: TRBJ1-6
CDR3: CASSIRSSYNSPLHF
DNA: TGTGCCAGTAGTATAAGAAGCTCCTATAATTCACCCCTCCACTTT

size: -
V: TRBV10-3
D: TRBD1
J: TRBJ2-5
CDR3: CAISQSPGTGSGETQYF
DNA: TGTGCCATCAGCCAGAGTCCCGGGACAGGGTCGGGGGAGACCCAGTACTTC

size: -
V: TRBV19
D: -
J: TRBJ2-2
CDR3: CASSRGARTGELFF
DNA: TGTGCCAGTAGCCGGGGGGCTCGCACCGGGGAGCTGTTTTTT

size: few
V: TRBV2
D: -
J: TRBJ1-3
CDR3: CASKDTAGSSGNTIYF
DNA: TGTGCCAGCAAAGACACCGCGGGCTCGTCGGGAAACACCATATATTTT

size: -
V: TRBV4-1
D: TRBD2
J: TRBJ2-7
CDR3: CASSQPSAGTSGGLAYEQYF
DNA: TGCGCCAGCAGCCAACCCTCCGCCGGGACTAGCGGGGGGCTCGCCTACGAGCAGTACTTC

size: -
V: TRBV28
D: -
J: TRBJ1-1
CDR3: CASSLSATEAFF
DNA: TGTGCCAGCAGTTTATCAGCCACTGAAGCTTTCTTT

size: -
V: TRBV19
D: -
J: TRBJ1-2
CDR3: CASRLIGSNYGYTF
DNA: TGTGCCAGTAGGTTGATAGGCAGTAACTATGGCTACACCTTC

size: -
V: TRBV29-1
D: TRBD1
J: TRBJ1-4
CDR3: CSVEGNQGAYEKLFF
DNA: TGCAGCGTTGAAGGGAACCAGGGGGCGTATGAAAAACTGTTTTTT

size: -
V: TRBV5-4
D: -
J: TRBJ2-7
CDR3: CASSLGGDGLSYEQYF
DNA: TGTGCCAGCAGCTTGGGGGGGGACGGACTATCCTACGAGCAGTACTTC

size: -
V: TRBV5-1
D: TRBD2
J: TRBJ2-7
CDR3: CASGEGGLFYEQYF
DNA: TGCGCCAGCGGGGAGGGTGGGCTTTTCTACGAGCAGTACTTC

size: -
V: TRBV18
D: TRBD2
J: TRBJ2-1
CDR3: CASSPLTSGSLYNEQFF
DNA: TGTGCCAGCTCACCTTTAACTAGCGGGAGTTTATACAATGAGCAGTTCTTC

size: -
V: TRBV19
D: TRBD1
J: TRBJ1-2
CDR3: CASSSAGQNYGYTF
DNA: TGTGCCAGTAGTAGCGCGGGACAGAACTATGGCTACACCTTC

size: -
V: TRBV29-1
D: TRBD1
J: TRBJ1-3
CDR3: CSVGVGTGVNTIYF
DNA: TGCAGCGTTGGGGTTGGGACAGGCGTAAACACCATATATTTT

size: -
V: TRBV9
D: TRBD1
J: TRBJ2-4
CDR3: CASSTSDRGENIQYF
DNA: TGTGCCAGCAGCACAAGCGACAGGGGGGAAAACATTCAGTACTTC